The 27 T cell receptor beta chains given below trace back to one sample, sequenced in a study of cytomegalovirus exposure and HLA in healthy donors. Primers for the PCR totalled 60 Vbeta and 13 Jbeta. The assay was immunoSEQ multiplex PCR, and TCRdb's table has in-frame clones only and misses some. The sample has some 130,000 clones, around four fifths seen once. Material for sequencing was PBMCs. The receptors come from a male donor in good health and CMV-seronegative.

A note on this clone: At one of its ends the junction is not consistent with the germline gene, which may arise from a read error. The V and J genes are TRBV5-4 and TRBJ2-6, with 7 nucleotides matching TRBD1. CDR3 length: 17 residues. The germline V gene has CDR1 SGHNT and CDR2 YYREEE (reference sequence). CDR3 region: CASSWEGGGPGANGLTF. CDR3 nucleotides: TGTGCCAGCAGCTGGGAAGGGGGCGGACCTGGGGCCAACGGCCTGACTTTC. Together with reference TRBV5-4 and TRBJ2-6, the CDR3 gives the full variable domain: ETGVTQSPTHLIKTRGQQVTLRCSSQSGHNTVSWYQQALGQGPQFIFQYYREEENGRGNFPPRFSGLQFPNYSSELNVNALELDDSALYLCASSWEGGGPGANGLTFGAGSRLTVL.

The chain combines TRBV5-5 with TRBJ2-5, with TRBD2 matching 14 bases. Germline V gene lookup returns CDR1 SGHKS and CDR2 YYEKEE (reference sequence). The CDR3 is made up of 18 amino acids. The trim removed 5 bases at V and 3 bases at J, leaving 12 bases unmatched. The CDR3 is CASRLRLAGGHREETQYF. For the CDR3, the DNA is TGTGCCAGCAGATTGAGACTAGCGGGAGGGCATAGGGAAGAGACCCAGTACTTC.

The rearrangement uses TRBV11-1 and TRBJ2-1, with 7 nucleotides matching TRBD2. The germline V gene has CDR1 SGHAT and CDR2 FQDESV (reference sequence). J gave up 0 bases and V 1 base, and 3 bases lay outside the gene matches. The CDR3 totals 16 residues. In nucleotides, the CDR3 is TGTGCCAGCAGCTTAGAAGGCGGGGGCTCCTACAATGAGCAGTTCTTC. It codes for CASSLEGGGSYNEQFF.

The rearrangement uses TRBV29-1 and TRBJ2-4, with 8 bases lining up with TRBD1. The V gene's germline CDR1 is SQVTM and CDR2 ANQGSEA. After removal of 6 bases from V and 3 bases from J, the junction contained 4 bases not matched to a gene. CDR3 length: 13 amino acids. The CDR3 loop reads CSVQGADKNIQYF. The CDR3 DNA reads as TGCAGCGTGCAGGGGGCTGACAAAAACATTCAGTACTTC. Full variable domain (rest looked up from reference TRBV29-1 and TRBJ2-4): SAVISQKPSRDICQRGTSLTIQCQVDSQVTMMFWYRQQPGQSLTLIATANQGSEATYESGFVIDKFPISRPNLTFSTLTVSNMSPEDSSIYLCSVQGADKNIQYFGAGTRLSVL.

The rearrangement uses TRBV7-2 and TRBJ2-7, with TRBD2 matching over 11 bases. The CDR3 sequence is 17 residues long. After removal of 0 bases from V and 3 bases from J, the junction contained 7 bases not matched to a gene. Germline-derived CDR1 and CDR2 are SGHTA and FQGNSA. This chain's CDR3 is CASSLAGGLADIYEQYF. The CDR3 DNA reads TGTGCCAGCAGCTTAGCGGGGGGACTAGCGGACATCTACGAGCAGTACTTC.

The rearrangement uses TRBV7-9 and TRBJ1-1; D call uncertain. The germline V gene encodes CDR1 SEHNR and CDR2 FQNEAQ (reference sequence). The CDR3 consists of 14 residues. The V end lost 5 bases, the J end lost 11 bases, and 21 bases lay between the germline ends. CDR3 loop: CASSLPGPNRRAFF. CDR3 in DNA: TGTGCCAGCAGCCTGCCCGGGCCGAATCGGAGGGCTTTCTTT.

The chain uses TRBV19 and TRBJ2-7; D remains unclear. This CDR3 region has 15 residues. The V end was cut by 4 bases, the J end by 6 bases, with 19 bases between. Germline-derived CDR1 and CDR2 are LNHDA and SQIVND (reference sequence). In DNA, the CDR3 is TGTGCCAGTAGTAACCGAGGCGTACATCGTGGCGAGCAGTACTTC. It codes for CASSNRGVHRGEQYF.

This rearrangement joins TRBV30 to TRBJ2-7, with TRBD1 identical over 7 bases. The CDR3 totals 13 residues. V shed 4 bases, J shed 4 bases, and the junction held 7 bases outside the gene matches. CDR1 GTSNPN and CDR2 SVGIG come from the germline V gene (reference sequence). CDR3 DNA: TGTGCCTGGAACCACCGGACAGGTTACGAGCAGTACTTC. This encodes CAWNHRTGYEQYF.

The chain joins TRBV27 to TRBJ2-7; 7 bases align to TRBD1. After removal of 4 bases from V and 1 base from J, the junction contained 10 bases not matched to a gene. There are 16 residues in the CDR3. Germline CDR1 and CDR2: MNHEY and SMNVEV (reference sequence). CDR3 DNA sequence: TGTGCCAGCAGTTCCCAGACAGGGATCCGATCCTACGAGCAGTACTTC. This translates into CASSSQTGIRSYEQYF.

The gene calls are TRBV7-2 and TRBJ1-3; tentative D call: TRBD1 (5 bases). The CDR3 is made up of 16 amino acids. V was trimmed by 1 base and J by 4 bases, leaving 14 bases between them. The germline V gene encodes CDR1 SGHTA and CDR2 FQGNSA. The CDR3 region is CASSLGGDLRGNTIYF. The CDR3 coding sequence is TGTGCCAGCAGCTTAGGGGGGGACCTTCGGGGAAACACCATATATTTT.

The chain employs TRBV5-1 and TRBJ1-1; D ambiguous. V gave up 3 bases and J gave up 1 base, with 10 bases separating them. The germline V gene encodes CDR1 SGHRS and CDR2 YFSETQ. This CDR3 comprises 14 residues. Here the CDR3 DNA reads TGCGCCAGCAGCTCCATGCCAGGGAACACTGAAGCTTTCTTT. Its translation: CASSSMPGNTEAFF.

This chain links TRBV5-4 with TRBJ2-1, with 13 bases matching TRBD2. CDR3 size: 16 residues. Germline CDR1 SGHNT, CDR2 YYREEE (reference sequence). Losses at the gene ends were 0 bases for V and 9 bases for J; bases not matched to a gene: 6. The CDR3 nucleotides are TGTGCCAGCAGCTTGGAGACTAGCGGGGGGCGGGTTGAGCAGTTCTTC. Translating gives CASSLETSGGRVEQFF.

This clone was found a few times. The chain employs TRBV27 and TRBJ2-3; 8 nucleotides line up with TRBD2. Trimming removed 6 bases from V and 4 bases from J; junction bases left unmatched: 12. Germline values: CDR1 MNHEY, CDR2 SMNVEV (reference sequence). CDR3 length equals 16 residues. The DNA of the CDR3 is TGTGCCAGCAGCATAACAGCGGGGGTCCCCGCAGATACGCAGTATTTT. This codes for CASSITAGVPADTQYF.

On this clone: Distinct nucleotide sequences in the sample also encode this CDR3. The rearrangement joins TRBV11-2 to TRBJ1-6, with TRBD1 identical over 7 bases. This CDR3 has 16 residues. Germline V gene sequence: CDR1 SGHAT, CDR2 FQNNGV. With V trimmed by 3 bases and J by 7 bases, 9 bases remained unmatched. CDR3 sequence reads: CASSFQVDRLNSPLHF. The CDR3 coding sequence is TGTGCCAGCAGCTTCCAGGTGGACAGGTTAAATTCACCCCTCCACTTT.

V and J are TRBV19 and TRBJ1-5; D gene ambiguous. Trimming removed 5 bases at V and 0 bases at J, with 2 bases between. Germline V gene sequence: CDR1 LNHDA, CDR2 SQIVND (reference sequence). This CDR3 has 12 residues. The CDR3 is CASSLSNQPQHF. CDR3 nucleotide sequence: TGTGCCAGTAGTCTTAGCAATCAGCCCCAGCATTTT.

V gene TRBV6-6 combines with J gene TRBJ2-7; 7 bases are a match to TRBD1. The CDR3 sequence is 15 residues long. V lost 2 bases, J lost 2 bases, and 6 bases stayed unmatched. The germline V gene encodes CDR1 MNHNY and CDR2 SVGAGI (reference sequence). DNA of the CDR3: TGTGCCAGCAGTTACCGCACAGGGGAACCCTACGAGCAGTACTTC. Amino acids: CASSYRTGEPYEQYF.

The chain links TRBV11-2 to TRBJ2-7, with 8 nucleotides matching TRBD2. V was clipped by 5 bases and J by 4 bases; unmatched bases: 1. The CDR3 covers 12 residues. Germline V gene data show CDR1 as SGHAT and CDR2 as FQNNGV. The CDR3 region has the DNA TGTGCCAGCAGCCGCGGGGGGTACGAGCAGTACTTC. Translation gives CASSRGGYEQYF.

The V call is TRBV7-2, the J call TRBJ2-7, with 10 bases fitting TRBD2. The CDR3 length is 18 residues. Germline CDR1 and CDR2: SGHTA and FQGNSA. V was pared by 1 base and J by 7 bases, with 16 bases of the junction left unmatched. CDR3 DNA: TGTGCCAGCAGCTTAGAATCTCTAGCGGGAGTTCACAGCAGGGAGCAGTACTTC. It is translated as CASSLESLAGVHSREQYF.

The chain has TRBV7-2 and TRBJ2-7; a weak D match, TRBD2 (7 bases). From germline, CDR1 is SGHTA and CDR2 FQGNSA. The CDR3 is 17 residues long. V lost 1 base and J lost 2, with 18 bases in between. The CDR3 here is CASSLGGGGTLPYEQYF. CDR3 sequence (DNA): TGTGCCAGCAGCTTAGGGGGAGGGGGGACTCTTCCCTACGAGCAGTACTTC.

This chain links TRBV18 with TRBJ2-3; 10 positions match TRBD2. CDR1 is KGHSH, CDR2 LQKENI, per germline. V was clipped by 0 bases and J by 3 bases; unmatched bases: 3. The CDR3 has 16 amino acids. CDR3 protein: CASSPPSGGLTDTQYF. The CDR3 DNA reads TGTGCCAGCTCACCACCTAGCGGGGGGTTGACAGATACGCAGTATTTT.

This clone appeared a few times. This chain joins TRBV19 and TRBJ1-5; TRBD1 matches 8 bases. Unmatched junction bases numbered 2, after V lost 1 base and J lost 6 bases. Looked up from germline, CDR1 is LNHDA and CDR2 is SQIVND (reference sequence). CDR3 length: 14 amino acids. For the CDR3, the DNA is TGTGCCAGTAGTATAGCGGACAGGGTTCAGCCCCAGCATTTT. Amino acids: CASSIADRVQPQHF.

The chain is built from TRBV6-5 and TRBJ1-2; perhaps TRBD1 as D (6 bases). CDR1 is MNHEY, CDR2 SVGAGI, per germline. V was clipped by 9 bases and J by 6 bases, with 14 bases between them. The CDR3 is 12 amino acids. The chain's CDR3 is CASTQGTHGYTF. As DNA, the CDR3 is TGTGCCAGTACCCAGGGGACCCATGGCTACACCTTC.

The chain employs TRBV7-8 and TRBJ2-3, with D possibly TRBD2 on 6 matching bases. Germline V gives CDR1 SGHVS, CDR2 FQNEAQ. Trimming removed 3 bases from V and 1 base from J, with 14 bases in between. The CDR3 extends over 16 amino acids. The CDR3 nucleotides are TGTGCCAGCAGCTTCCCCGGCGGGGTCGGCACAGATACGCAGTATTTT. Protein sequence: CASSFPGGVGTDTQYF.

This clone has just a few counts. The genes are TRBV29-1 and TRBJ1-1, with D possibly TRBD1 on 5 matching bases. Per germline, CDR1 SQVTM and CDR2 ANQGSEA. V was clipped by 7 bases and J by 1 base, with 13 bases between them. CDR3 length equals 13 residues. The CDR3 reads CSAGVGRNTEAFF. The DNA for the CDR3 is TGCAGCGCTGGGGTGGGGCGGAACACTGAAGCTTTCTTT.

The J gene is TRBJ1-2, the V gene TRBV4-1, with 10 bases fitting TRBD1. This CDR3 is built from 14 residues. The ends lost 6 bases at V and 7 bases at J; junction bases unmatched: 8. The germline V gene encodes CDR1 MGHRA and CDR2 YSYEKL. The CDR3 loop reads CASSSDRGRVGYTF. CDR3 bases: TGCGCCAGCAGTTCCGACAGGGGGCGCGTTGGCTACACCTTC.

The CDR3 sequence is CASRGLAGVHEQFF. DNA for the CDR3: TGTGCCAGCAGGGGACTAGCGGGAGTCCATGAGCAGTTCTTC. The rearrangement uses TRBV6-5 and TRBJ2-1; 14 bases match TRBD2. This CDR3 spans 14 amino acids. V shed 6 bases and J 8 bases; nucleotides not matched to a gene: 3. Per the germline V gene, CDR1 is MNHEY and CDR2 is SVGAGI.

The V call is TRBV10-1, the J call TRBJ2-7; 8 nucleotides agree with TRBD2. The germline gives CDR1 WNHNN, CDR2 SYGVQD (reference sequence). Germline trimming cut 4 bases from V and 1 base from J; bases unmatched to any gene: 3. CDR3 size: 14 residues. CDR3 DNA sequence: TGCGCCAGCAGTGGGCGGGAGGAGTCCTACGAGCAGTACTTC. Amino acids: CASSGREESYEQYF.